These 14 T cell receptor beta chains originate from one sample sequenced in a study of T cells in Graves' hyperthyroidism and ophthalmopathy. Researchers amplified the TCR beta CDR3 regions from RNA transcripts. The TCR CDR3 was amplified in a first-round RT-PCR using the HTBI primer set. TCRdb reanalysed the multiplex PCR reads using MiXCR and keeps one entry per CDR3 protein. This sample has 500,000 to 650,000 distinct CDR3 sequences, with roughly 15% found just once. Material: blood. Receptors were obtained from a woman in her forties or fifties with Graves' ophthalmopathy.

This clonotype was counted at least ten times. The chain links TRBV18 to TRBJ2-3; 7 bases line up with TRBD2. The V segment lost 3 bases and the J segment 4 bases; nucleotides outside the gene matches: 4. CDR3 length: 14 residues. Germline V gene sequence: CDR1 KGHSH, CDR2 LQKENI. The DNA of the CDR3 is TGTGCCAGCTCACCCGGACTAGTCCCAGATACGCAGTATTTT. Protein product: CASSPGLVPDTQYF.

This CDR3 is CASSHQNYGYTF. The CDR3 DNA reads as TGTGCCAGCAGCCATCAGAACTATGGCTACACCTTC. The chain combines TRBV4-2 with TRBJ1-2; D not resolved. The CDR3 loop spans 12 amino acids. CDR1 is LGHNA and CDR2 is YNFKEQ in the germline V gene. Trimming cost V 3 bases and J 2 bases, with 4 bases left between them.

A few counts support this clonotype. The chain recombines TRBV15 with TRBJ1-5, with TRBD1 matching over 8 bases. The J segment lost 5 bases and the V segment lost 1 base, leaving 7 bases of the junction unmatched. The V gene's germline CDR1 is LNHNV and CDR2 YYDKDF (reference sequence). This CDR3 is 16 amino acids long. CDR3 in DNA: TGTGCCACCAGCAGAGTCGGACAGGGAAGACATCAGCCCCAGCATTTT. Translation: CATSRVGQGRHQPQHF.

The chain employs TRBV30 and TRBJ1-5; maybe TRBD1 (5 bases). V was clipped by 2 bases and J by 0 bases, with 8 bases between them. CDR3 length equals 14 residues. Germline CDR1 GTSNPN, CDR2 SVGIG (reference sequence). Written as DNA, the CDR3 is TGTGCCTGGAGTCTTGGGGGTAGCAATCAGCCCCAGCATTTT. Amino acid sequence: CAWSLGGSNQPQHF.

This clonotype has a count of ten or more. The chain recombines TRBV20-1 with TRBJ2-3, with TRBD2 as a possible D gene (6 bases). The CDR3 extends over 14 amino acids. CDR1 is DFQATT, CDR2 SNEGSKA, per germline (reference sequence). Trimming removed 2 bases from V and 2 bases from J, with 11 bases in between. CDR3 nucleotide sequence: TGCAGTGCTAGACTTCCGGGACTCACAGATACGCAGTATTTT. Translating gives CSARLPGLTDTQYF.

This clonotype was seen repeatedly, ten times or more. The chain joins TRBV5-1 to TRBJ1-1; no reliable D call. The CDR3 sequence is 13 residues long. Trimming stripped 4 bases from V and 2 bases from J, with 9 bases between. Looked up from germline, CDR1 is SGHRS and CDR2 is YFSETQ. The CDR3 nucleotides read TGCGCCAGCAGCCACGATTCCAACACTGAAGCTTTCTTT. This translates into CASSHDSNTEAFF. Complete variable domain (other parts from reference TRBV5-1 and TRBJ1-1): KAGVTQTPRYLIKTRGQQVTLSCSPISGHRSVSWYQQTPGQGLQFLFEYFSETQRNKGNFPGRFSGRQFSNSRSEMNVSTLELGDSALYLCASSHDSNTEAFFGQGTRLTVV.

At least ten counts were recorded for this clonotype. The V gene is TRBV6-1, the J gene TRBJ1-1; TRBD1 aligns across 7 bases. The CDR3 covers 14 residues. J was trimmed by 10 bases and V by 0 bases; bases with no gene match: 8. Germline CDR1 is MNHNS and CDR2 is SASEGT. The CDR3 region has the DNA TGTGCCAGCAGTGAAGCGGGCACAGGGGCAGTAGCTTTCTTT. This codes for CASSEAGTGAVAFF.

This clonotype was observed many times. The rearrangement uses TRBV20-1 and TRBJ1-1; D is ambiguous. CDR1 DFQATT and CDR2 SNEGSKA come from the germline V gene (reference sequence). The CDR3 contains 11 residues. Trimming removed 6 bases from V and 5 bases from J, with 10 bases in between. This chain's CDR3 is CSATGGTEAFF. The CDR3 nucleotides read TGCAGTGCCACGGGTGGGACTGAAGCTTTCTTT.

This clonotype was counted ten times or more. The rearrangement joins TRBV12-3 or TRBV12-4 to TRBJ1-2; tentative D call: TRBD1 (5 bases). This CDR3 is built from 16 residues. Trimming took 0 bases from V and 3 from J, leaving 14 bases between them. The CDR3 sequence: CASSLARDPIYYGYTF. The CDR3 DNA reads as TGTGCCAGCAGTTTAGCGCGGGACCCTATCTACTATGGCTACACCTTC.

V usage is TRBV24-1 and J usage is TRBJ2-1; 7 bases are shared with TRBD1. This CDR3 has 16 amino acids. V was clipped by 4 bases and J by 2 bases; unmatched bases: 7. Germline V gives CDR1 KGHDR, CDR2 SFDVKD. For the CDR3, the DNA is TGTGCCACCAGTGACCTAACAGGGGCCACCTACAATGAGCAGTTCTTC. This encodes CATSDLTGATYNEQFF.

The rearrangement uses TRBV4-1 and TRBJ1-2, with TRBD1 identical over 12 bases. V shed 1 base and J 7 bases; nucleotides not matched to a gene: 16. CDR1 and CDR2 from the germline V gene are MGHRA and YSYEKL. The CDR3 is made up of 19 amino acids. CDR3 coding DNA: TGCGCCAGCAGCCAAGTACAAGGGGCCGGGACAGGGGGCGCAACTGGCTACACCTTC. This codes for CASSQVQGAGTGGATGYTF.

There are a few counts of this clonotype. This CDR3 reads CAIWGSGELFF. The CDR3 nucleotides read TGTGCCATCTGGGGATCCGGGGAGCTGTTTTTT. The gene calls are TRBV10-3 and TRBJ2-2; the D is unclear. Per the germline V gene, CDR1 is ENHRY and CDR2 is SYGVKD. V lost 8 bases, J lost 6 bases, and 7 bases lay in between. This CDR3 has 11 amino acids.

This clonotype was recorded a few times. This chain links TRBV20-1 with TRBJ1-5, with TRBD1 identical over 9 bases. The CDR3 has 17 residues. From germline, CDR1 is DFQATT and CDR2 SNEGSKA (reference sequence). J gave up 2 bases and V 2 bases, and 10 bases lay outside the gene matches. The CDR3 DNA follows: TGCAGTGCTAGAAAGACAGGGGGATACTCGGGCAATCAGCCCCAGCATTTT. This sequence encodes CSARKTGGYSGNQPQHF.

The chain couples TRBV7-2 to TRBJ2-4; a possible D gene is TRBD2 (7 bases). Deletions cut 2 bases from V and 8 bases from J, with 13 bases between. The CDR3 length is 14 residues. Germline V CDR1 and CDR2: SGHTA, FQGNSA. The CDR3 DNA is TGTGCCAGCAGCTTATCACTAGGGGGGGACATTCAGTACTTC. Amino acids: CASSLSLGGDIQYF.